The text below deals with one T cell receptor (beta chain). The antigen it binds to is not known. No base quality values were provided; no much bigger clone lies one nucleotide off. To sequence the TCRbeta CDR3 region, genomic DNA was isolated from the sorted cells. TCRbeta CDR3 regions were sequenced using the immunoSEQ Assay. TCRdb limited this immuneACCESS table to in-frame rearrangements with V and J called. A share of clones is missing; checked studies link under half to unresolved V genes, and the rest is unexplained. Counted in this sample were about 78,000 clones; roughly 84% of them appeared once. The ten largest clonotypes hold roughly 0.25% of the sample. The source of the sample is a study of OX40 agonist ivuxolimab in advanced cancers. Regarding the research as a whole: Ivuxolimab was a fully human IgG2 agonistic monoclonal antibody targeting the costimulatory receptor OX40 (CD134). Patients were allowed to have had prior anti-PD-1, anti-PD-L1 or anti-CTLA-4 therapy, and approximately 40% of the dose-escalation patients had been treated with checkpoint inhibitors. Partial responses occurred in three dose-escalation patients, of whom one had hepatocellular carcinoma and two had cutaneous melanoma. The paper reports the monotherapy dose-escalation portion (N ≈ 50 patients) of the phase I ivuxolimab trial. Intravenous ivuxolimab was administered to patients every 2 weeks at six dose levels: 0.01, 0.1, 0.3, 1.5, 3 and 10 mg/kg. A male proportion of around 80% and a mean age of approximately 62 years, ranging from roughly 23 to 90, were recorded for the dose-escalation cohort. Peripheral TCRbeta sequencing aimed to test whether ivuxolimab altered TCR sequence diversity and caused clonal T-cell expansion. Among the roughly 50 dose-escalation patients, some 20 had hepatocellular carcinoma, roughly 15 melanoma, 9 renal cell carcinoma and 9 head and neck cancer.

The full study reports these points: After ivuxolimab, expanded clones were on average more numerous among CD8+ T cells than among CD4+ T cells. In partial responders in the 0.1-3.0 mg/kg groups, normalized peripheral clonal expansion was found to be among the lowest, especially among CD8+ T cells. At doses of 0.1 to 3.0 mg/kg, clonal expansion of both CD4+ and CD8+ T cells in blood was seen between baseline and week 6. Low levels of normalized T-cell clonal expansion were also seen in some patients who did not respond. The antigen specificity of the peripheral T cells that underwent clonal expansion was not determined.

The CDR1 and CDR2 encoded by the germline V gene are KGHSH and LQKENI. Trimming leaves V shorter by 2 bases and J shorter by 7 bases, with the junction holding 6 bases beyond the gene matches. The CDR3, cysteine through phenylalanine, is 15 amino acids long. Only CDR3 DNA remains: 45 bases, in frame from the first base. The trial excluded patients who had a history of autoimmune disease or who were on systemic immunosuppression. Peripheral blood for TCR sequencing was collected from all dose cohorts at baseline, on cycle 4 day 1, and on cycle 7 day 1. Samples were obtained from an open-label, multicenter, first-in-human phase I dose-escalation trial of ivuxolimab. Adults with locally advanced or metastatic head and neck squamous cell, hepatocellular, melanoma or renal cell carcinoma were enrolled in the trial. Before TCR sequencing, CD4+ T cells and CD8+ T cells were sorted from peripheral blood as separate populations.

The sequence came from an adult with an advanced solid tumor such as melanoma, head and neck, liver or kidney cancer. The sequencing used CD4+ or CD8+ T cells sorted from blood, collected in a trial of the OX40 agonist ivuxolimab. The chain is assembled from TRBV18 and TRBJ1-5, and 9 junction bases match TRBD1. The DNA sequence follows: TGTGCCAGCTCACCATCCGGGACAGGGTCCCAGCCCCAGCATTTT. This encodes CASSPSGTGSQPQHF.